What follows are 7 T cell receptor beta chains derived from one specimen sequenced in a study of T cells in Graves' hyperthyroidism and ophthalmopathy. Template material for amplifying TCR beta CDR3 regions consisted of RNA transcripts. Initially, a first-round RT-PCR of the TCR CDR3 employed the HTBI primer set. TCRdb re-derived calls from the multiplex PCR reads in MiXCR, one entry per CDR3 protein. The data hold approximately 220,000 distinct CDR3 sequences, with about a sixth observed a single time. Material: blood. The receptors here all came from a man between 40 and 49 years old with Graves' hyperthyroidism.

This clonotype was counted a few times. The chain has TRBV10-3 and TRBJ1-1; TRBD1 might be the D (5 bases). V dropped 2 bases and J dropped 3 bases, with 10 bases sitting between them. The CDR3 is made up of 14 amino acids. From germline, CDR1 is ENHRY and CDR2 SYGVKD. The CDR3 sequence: CAISEGGGDTEAFF. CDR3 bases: TGTGCCATCAGTGAGGGGGGGGGTGACACTGAAGCTTTCTTT.

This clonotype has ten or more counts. The CDR3 spells CASSVGGEAMGTEAFF. The CDR3 nucleotides are TGTGCCAGCAGCGTAGGGGGGGAAGCCATGGGGACTGAAGCTTTCTTT. This chain joins TRBV9 and TRBJ1-1; D perhaps matches TRBD1 (5 bases). The CDR3 extends over 16 amino acids. The V end lost 0 bases, the J end lost 5 bases, and 17 bases lay between the germline ends. The germline CDR1 and CDR2 sequences are SGDLS and YYNGEE.

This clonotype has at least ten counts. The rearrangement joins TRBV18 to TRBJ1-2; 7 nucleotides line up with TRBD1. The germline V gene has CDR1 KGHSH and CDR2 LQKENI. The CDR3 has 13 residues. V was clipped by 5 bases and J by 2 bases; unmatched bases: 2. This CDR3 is CASSKGQNYGYTF. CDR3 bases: TGTGCCAGCTCAAAGGGACAGAACTATGGCTACACCTTC.

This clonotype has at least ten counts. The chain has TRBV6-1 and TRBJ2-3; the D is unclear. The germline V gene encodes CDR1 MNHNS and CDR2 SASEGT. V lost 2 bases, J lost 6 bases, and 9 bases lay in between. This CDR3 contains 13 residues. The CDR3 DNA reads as TGTGCCAGCAGTGAAAGTGTGGGGGATACGCAGTATTTT. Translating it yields CASSESVGDTQYF.

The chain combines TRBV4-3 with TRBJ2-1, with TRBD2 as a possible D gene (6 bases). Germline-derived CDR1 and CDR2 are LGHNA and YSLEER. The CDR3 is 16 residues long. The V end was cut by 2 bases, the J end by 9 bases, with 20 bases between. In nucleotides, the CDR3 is TGCGCCAGCAGCCAATCGCGGGGACGATGGTATGGTGAGCAGTTCTTC. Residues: CASSQSRGRWYGEQFF.

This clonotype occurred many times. The CDR3 coding sequence is TGTGCCAGCAGTTCCGGACTAGTTTTGGATGAGCAGTTCTTC. The encoded protein is CASSSGLVLDEQFF. The chain links TRBV12-3 or TRBV12-4 to TRBJ2-1; TRBD2 matches 7 bases. Trimming took 4 bases from V and 8 from J; bases not matched to a gene: 8. The CDR3 has 14 residues.

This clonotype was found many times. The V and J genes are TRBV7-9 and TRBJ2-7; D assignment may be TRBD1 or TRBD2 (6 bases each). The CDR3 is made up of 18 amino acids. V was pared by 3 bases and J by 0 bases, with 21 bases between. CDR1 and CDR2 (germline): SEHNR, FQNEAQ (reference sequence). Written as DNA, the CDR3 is TGTGCCAGCAGCTTGGGGGGTACCGGGACACCGTCCTCCTACGAGCAGTACTTC. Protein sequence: CASSLGGTGTPSSYEQYF.